The subject of this entry is one T cell receptor beta chain. The antigen remains undetermined. The CDR3 covers 14 residues. Germline V gene data show CDR1 as SGHTA and CDR2 as FQGNSA. This sample is part of a study of T cells expressing NK-cell markers. For the study at large: Sorted CD3+CD56+NKG2C+, CD3+CD56+NKG2C- and CD3+CD56-NKG2C+ T cells supplied TCR beta repertoires. Seven donors tested HCMV-seropositive and one tested seronegative among the eight sequenced.

Study-level findings and limits: NKG2C+ dominant clonotype frequencies in several donors were about 1.0-8% of CD8+ T cells.

TCRdb reanalyzed the 5' RACE reads, giving one entry per CDR3 protein sequence and no DNA. The record lists roughly 180,000 distinct CDR3 sequences, of which the ten most abundant hold around 18%. The TCR sequence derives from a woman aged 18 to 75 in good health. This chain links TRBV7-2 with TRBJ2-3; no DNA is available, so the TRBD1 call from TCRdb remains unchecked. The sample was blood T cells: a sorted CD56 or NKG2C T cell subset, CD4+ or CD8+ T cells, or bulk PBMC T cells (not recorded which). CDR3 protein: CASSGTGAVDTQYF.